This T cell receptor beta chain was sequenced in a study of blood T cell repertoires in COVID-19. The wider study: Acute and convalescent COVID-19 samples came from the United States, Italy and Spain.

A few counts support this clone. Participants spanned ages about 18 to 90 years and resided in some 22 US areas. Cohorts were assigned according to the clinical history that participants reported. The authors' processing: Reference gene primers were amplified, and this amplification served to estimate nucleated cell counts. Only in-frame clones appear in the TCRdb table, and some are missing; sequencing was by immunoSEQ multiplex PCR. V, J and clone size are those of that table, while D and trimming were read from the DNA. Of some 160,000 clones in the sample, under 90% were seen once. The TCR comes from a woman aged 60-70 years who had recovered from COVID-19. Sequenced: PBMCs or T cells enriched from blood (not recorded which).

The chain's CDR3 is CASTRGSEAFF. DNA of the CDR3: TGTGCCAGCACGAGGGGGTCTGAAGCTTTCTTT. The chain links TRBV12-3 or TRBV12-4 to TRBJ1-1; maybe TRBD1 (6 bases). V lost 7 bases and J 6 bases, leaving 9 bases between the germline ends. The CDR3 totals 11 residues.